A selection of T cell receptor beta chains follows, all from one sample in a study of T cells in Graves' hyperthyroidism and ophthalmopathy. TCRdb re-called the multiplex PCR reads with MiXCR, one entry per CDR3 protein. The data hold fewer than 450,000 distinct CDR3 sequences, with 15% observed a single time. Sequencing was done on a sample of blood. These receptors all come from an older woman with Graves' ophthalmopathy. CDR3s include the opening cysteine and the closing phenylalanine or tryptophan. Only some rows state a clone size, as once, few, many or a class for expanded clones.

-,TRBV9,18,CASSGTGTSGRSTDTQYF
many,TRBV12-5,15,CASGLRLASYNEQFF
-,TRBV2,15,CASRAGTGDTYEQYF
-,TRBV12-3/TRBV12-4,15,CASSSGTASGNEQFF
-,TRBV3-1,15,CASSHRQGVREKLFF
many,TRBV12-3/TRBV12-4,13,CASRVSGAYEQYF
-,TRBV12-3/TRBV12-4,14,CASSKDRGNEKLFF
many,TRBV11-2,18,CASSFTHSASGGTWEQYF
few,TRBV18,15,CASSPRDRGRNEQFF
many,TRBV2,14,CASTGGSSYNEQFF
many,TRBV2,16,CASSSSGIRAYNEQFF
-,TRBV20-1,14,CSAGKTGGNSPLHF
many,TRBV6-1,15,CASREPGQGGYGYTF
-,TRBV20-1,16,CSAHRASAGGADTQYF
-,TRBV6-1,13,CASSLRTVNEQFF
few,TRBV20-1,12,CSAGTTYNEQFF
-,TRBV15,15,CATSRILAGVYEQYF
many,TRBV24-1,15,CATSEGGTSKETQYF
-,TRBV4-1,15,CASSQDGGVVKKLFF
-,TRBV6-2/TRBV6-3,16,CASSSGGGSSTGELFF
-,TRBV28,15,CANSLVGSPSKEQFF
many,TRBV2,15,CASTQQGNSNEKLFF
many,TRBV20-1,15,CSAIGWGSSYNEQFF